These 29 T cell receptor beta chains were sequenced from one sample in a study of T cell changes during pregnancy in multiple sclerosis. Data came from immunoSEQ multiplex PCR; TCRdb stores just in-frame clones and leaves some out. The sample holds over 55,000 clones; roughly 94% are singletons and the top ten take 3% to 3.5%. Source: CD8+ T cells from peripheral blood mononuclear cells, taken in the third trimester of pregnancy. The receptors shown here come from a female donor with multiple sclerosis, enrolled in a pregnancy study.

This chain uses TRBV28 with TRBJ2-6; D not certain. The V end was cut by 0 bases, the J end by 0 bases, with 9 bases between. This CDR3 has 17 residues. CDR1 is MDHEN and CDR2 is SYDVKM in the germline V gene. The CDR3, as DNA: TGTGCCAGCAGTTTATGCTGCGGTTCCTCTGGGGCCAACGTCCTGACTTTC. It translates to CASSLCCGSSGANVLTF.

This rearrangement joins TRBV4-1 to TRBJ2-3, with TRBD2 matching over 8 bases. V lost 4 bases, J lost 0 bases, and 6 bases stayed unmatched. CDR1 is MGHRA and CDR2 is YSYEKL in the germline V gene. The CDR3 loop spans 16 amino acids. The CDR3 is CASSLDSGTSTDTQYF. In DNA form, the CDR3 reads TGCGCCAGCAGCCTCGATAGCGGGACTAGCACAGATACGCAGTATTTT.

This clone has a single count. This chain uses TRBV4-1 with TRBJ2-7, with TRBD2 matching 13 bases. Germline assignment: CDR1 MGHRA and CDR2 YSYEKL. The CDR3 spans 15 residues. Trimming took 3 bases from V and 7 from J; bases not matched to a gene: 6. CDR3 nucleotide sequence: TGCGCCAGCAGCCAGGGGACTAGCGGGACGGGGGAGCAGTACTTC. Translating gives CASSQGTSGTGEQYF.

The chain joins TRBV14 to TRBJ2-5, with TRBD1 matching 8 bases. The germline CDR1 and CDR2 sequences are SGHDN and FVKESK. The CDR3 runs 15 residues. With 4 bases clipped from V and 4 bases from J, the junction kept 8 bases outside the gene matches. The CDR3 DNA is TGTGCCAGCAGCCCTCGGACAGGGAGTCGAGAGACCCAGTACTTC. It codes for CASSPRTGSRETQYF.

CDR3 amino acids: CASSFETSGTSTDTQYF. The CDR3 region has the DNA TGTGCCAGCAGCTTCGAGACTAGCGGAACTAGCACAGATACGCAGTATTTT. This chain connects TRBV13 to TRBJ2-3, with 9 bases identical to TRBD2. Germline-derived CDR1 and CDR2 are PRHDT and FYEKMQ (reference sequence). The CDR3 contains 17 residues. Losses at the gene ends were 3 bases for V and 0 bases for J; bases not matched to a gene: 7.

The chain combines TRBV29-1 with TRBJ2-1; 8 nucleotides match TRBD1. CDR1 and CDR2 from the germline V gene are SQVTM and ANQGSEA. The CDR3 length is 17 residues. The V and J ends lost 1 base and 2 bases, in that order; junction bases with no gene match: 10. CDR3 protein: CSVEGVGQGVTYNEQFF. The DNA of the CDR3 is TGCAGCGTTGAAGGGGTCGGACAGGGAGTGACCTACAATGAGCAGTTCTTC.

This clone came up once. V usage is TRBV28 and J usage is TRBJ2-5, with 7 bases fitting TRBD2. Losses at the gene ends were 6 bases for V and 5 bases for J; bases not matched to a gene: 9. The germline V gene encodes CDR1 MDHEN and CDR2 SYDVKM. The CDR3 spans 14 residues. The DNA of the CDR3 is TGTGCCAGCAGCTCCACGTGGGGAGGGGAGACCCAGTACTTC. It is translated as CASSSTWGGETQYF.

The V and J genes are TRBV6-4 and TRBJ2-2; TRBD1 matches 10 bases. Trimming cost V 6 bases and J 4 bases; bases outside gene matches: 5. This CDR3 has 15 residues. CDR1 MRHNA and CDR2 SNTAGT come from the germline V gene. CDR3 coding DNA: TGTGCCAGCAGCGCGACAGGGGGCTCCACCGGGGAGCTGTTTTTT. Encoded protein: CASSATGGSTGELFF.

The chain employs TRBV14 and TRBJ2-3; 7 positions match TRBD1. The CDR3 runs 15 residues. From germline, CDR1 is SGHDN and CDR2 FVKESK. V lost 3 bases to trimming and J lost 1 base; unmatched junction nucleotides: 4. The CDR3 region is CASSQTDRRTDTQYF. CDR3 DNA: TGTGCCAGCAGCCAGACGGACAGGCGCACAGATACGCAGTATTTT.

The chain recombines TRBV19 with TRBJ2-7; the D gene is possibly TRBD1 (5 bases). The CDR3 runs to 14 residues. V lost 4 bases to trimming and J lost 2 bases, with 12 bases between them. In germline, CDR1 is LNHDA, CDR2 SQIVND (reference sequence). Here the CDR3 reads CASSTFDRTYEQYF. In nucleotides, the CDR3 is TGTGCCAGTAGTACCTTTGACAGAACCTACGAGCAGTACTTC.

The chain uses TRBV11-2 and TRBJ2-1; D remains unclear. The length of the CDR3 is 13 residues. The V and J ends lost 2 bases and 10 bases respectively, with 12 bases between them. The germline V gene has CDR1 SGHAT and CDR2 FQNNGV. CDR3 DNA sequence: TGTGCCAGCAGCTTAAACCTAGTGTGGGAGCAGTTCTTC. Translation gives CASSLNLVWEQFF.

This sequence joins TRBV25-1 and TRBJ2-1; D unclear. In germline, CDR1 is MGHDK, CDR2 SYGVNS. The CDR3 is made up of 12 amino acids. The V end lost 10 bases, the J end lost 9 bases, and 16 bases lay between the germline ends. CDR3 sequence reads: CATRHSSGEQFF. The CDR3 DNA sequence: TGTGCCACGCGCCATAGCTCTGGTGAGCAGTTCTTC.

V is TRBV7-2 and J is TRBJ2-1; 9 bases are a match to TRBD2. This CDR3 spans 16 amino acids. Unmatched junction bases numbered 14, after V lost 5 bases and J lost 9 bases. Per the germline V gene, CDR1 is SGHTA and CDR2 is FQGNSA. In DNA form, the CDR3 reads TGTGCCAGCAGCCCCCTATCGGCGGGAGGGGACCCTGAGCAGTTCTTC. This encodes CASSPLSAGGDPEQFF.

The genes are TRBV4-1 and TRBJ2-1; unclear D gene. In germline, CDR1 is MGHRA, CDR2 YSYEKL. CDR3 size: 13 residues. V was shortened by 5 bases and J by 6 bases, with 11 bases between the two germline ends. The CDR3 sequence is CASSSLSGNEQFF. The DNA for the CDR3 is TGCGCCAGCAGCTCTTTGTCGGGCAATGAGCAGTTCTTC.

The J gene is TRBJ1-2, the V gene TRBV9; D remains ambiguous. Between the trimmed V and J ends, which lost 0 bases and 2 bases, there was a span of 5 bases. Looked up from germline, CDR1 is SGDLS and CDR2 is YYNGEE. The length of the CDR3 is 13 residues. The CDR3 spells CASSVETNYGYTF. CDR3 DNA sequence: TGTGCCAGCAGCGTAGAGACAAACTATGGCTACACCTTC.

The gene calls are TRBV5-5 and TRBJ1-4; 7 nucleotides agree with TRBD1. This CDR3 has 14 residues. Germline CDR1 reads SGHKS; CDR2 reads YYEKEE (reference sequence). V was pared by 2 bases and J by 7 bases, with 5 bases of the junction left unmatched. The CDR3 DNA sequence: TGTGCCAGCAGCTTAGGGGCAGGGGGTGAAAAACTGTTTTTT. Amino acids: CASSLGAGGEKLFF.

The rearrangement joins TRBV11-3 to TRBJ2-2, with D possibly TRBD1 on 6 matching bases. Deletions cut 6 bases from V and 5 bases from J, with 16 bases between. CDR3 length equals 15 residues. Germline V gene lookup returns CDR1 SGHNT and CDR2 YENEEA. The CDR3 reads CASSSAGQGTGELFF. DNA of the CDR3: TGTGCCAGCAGTTCCGCCGGGCAGGGGACCGGGGAGCTGTTTTTT. Full variable domain (remainder filled in from reference TRBV11-3 and TRBJ2-2): EAGVVQSPRYKIIEKKQPVAFWCNPISGHNTLYWYLQNLGQGPELLIRYENEEAVDDSQLPKDRFSAERLKGVDSTLKIQPAELGDSAVYLCASSSAGQGTGELFFGEGSRLTVL.

This clone was found once. This chain connects TRBV7-9 to TRBJ1-2; 7 bases are a match to TRBD1. The V gene end was trimmed by 5 bases and the J gene end by 4 bases; junction bases not matched to a gene: 4. Per the germline V gene, CDR1 is SEHNR and CDR2 is FQNEAQ (reference sequence). This CDR3 has 13 residues. DNA for the CDR3: TGTGCCAGCAGCGGGGGACAGCTCTATGGCTACACCTTC. Encoded protein: CASSGGQLYGYTF.

V gene TRBV4-1 combines with J gene TRBJ2-2; 7 nucleotides align to TRBD2. Trimming took 1 base from V and 7 from J; bases not matched to a gene: 12. The CDR3 runs 17 residues. Germline V gene sequence: CDR1 MGHRA, CDR2 YSYEKL. The CDR3 sequence: CASSQALGGGPSGELFF. The CDR3 DNA is TGCGCCAGCAGCCAAGCCTTGGGGGGAGGGCCGAGCGGGGAGCTGTTTTTT.

This chain joins TRBV27 and TRBJ2-1, with TRBD2 matching over 8 bases. CDR3 length equals 15 residues. Per germline, CDR1 MNHEY and CDR2 SMNVEV (reference sequence). V gave up 6 bases and J gave up 3 bases; unmatched junction bases: 7. Here the CDR3 DNA reads TGTGCCAGCAGGGCCGCGGGGGGCGGCTACAATGAGCAGTTCTTC. It specifies CASRAAGGGYNEQFF.

The chain links TRBV29-1 to TRBJ1-1; D is possibly TRBD1 (5 bases). The CDR3 spans 13 residues. CDR1 and CDR2 from the germline V gene are SQVTM and ANQGSEA. V lost 2 bases and J 1 base, leaving 8 bases between the germline ends. In DNA form, the CDR3 reads TGCAGCGTTGAACAGGGTACGAACACTGAAGCTTTCTTT. Protein product: CSVEQGTNTEAFF.

A single count supports this clone. The chain has TRBV6-5 and TRBJ2-7, with D possibly matching TRBD2 (6 bases). The V gene's germline CDR1 is MNHEY and CDR2 SVGAGI. This CDR3 is built from 15 residues. The V and J ends lost 4 bases and 6 bases respectively, with 19 bases between them. The CDR3 spells CASSSATSRAGEQYF. For the CDR3, the DNA is TGTGCCAGCAGTTCCGCGACTAGTCGGGCGGGCGAGCAGTACTTC.

This sequence joins TRBV7-9 and TRBJ2-3; 10 bases are shared with TRBD2. The J segment lost 0 bases and the V segment lost 2 bases, leaving 5 bases of the junction unmatched. The CDR3 contains 17 residues. From germline, CDR1 is SEHNR and CDR2 FQNEAQ (reference sequence). In DNA form, the CDR3 reads TGTGCCAGCAGCTTACCCGGGACTAGCGTTAGCACAGATACGCAGTATTTT. Amino acids: CASSLPGTSVSTDTQYF. Complete variable domain (other parts from reference TRBV7-9 and TRBJ2-3): DTGVSQNPRHKITKRGQNVTFRCDPISEHNRLYWYRQTLGQGPEFLTYFQNEAQLEKSRLLSDRFSAERPKGSFSTLEIQRTEQGDSAMYLCASSLPGTSVSTDTQYFGPGTRLTVL.

The chain couples TRBV5-6 to TRBJ2-1, with 9 bases that match TRBD1. V lost 3 bases and J lost 10; bases outside the gene matches: 5. There are 13 residues in the CDR3. Germline CDR1 and CDR2: SGHDT and YYEEEE. For the CDR3, the DNA is TGTGCCAGCAGCTGGACAGGGGCGGGAGAGCAGTTCTTC. It encodes CASSWTGAGEQFF.

This clone appeared a single time. The rearrangement uses TRBV27 and TRBJ2-7; TRBD2 matches at 9 bases. Per germline, CDR1 MNHEY and CDR2 SMNVEV (reference sequence). This CDR3 is 15 amino acids long. J lost 0 bases, V lost 3 bases, and 3 bases had no gene match. The CDR3 DNA is TGTGCCAGCAGTTTTAGCGGGAGTTTCTCCTACGAGCAGTACTTC. This translates into CASSFSGSFSYEQYF.

The J gene is TRBJ2-1, the V gene TRBV2; 10 bases line up with TRBD1. Germline lookup yields CDR1 SNHLY and CDR2 FYNNEI. The J segment lost 6 bases and the V segment lost 5 bases, leaving 7 bases of the junction unmatched. This CDR3 spans 15 amino acids. CDR3 sequence (DNA): TGTGCCAGCAGTTATATAGGGACAGGGGCCAATGAGCAGTTCTTC. This sequence encodes CASSYIGTGANEQFF.

This clone is classed as medium-sized. The gene calls are TRBV6-4 and TRBJ2-3; a weak D match, TRBD1 (6 bases). Germline CDR1 reads MRHNA; CDR2 reads SNTAGT. The CDR3 runs to 14 residues. Deletions cut 2 bases from V and 3 bases from J, with 9 bases between. The CDR3 nucleotides read TGTGCCAGCAGTGACATGGGGGCAACAGATACGCAGTATTTT. As protein: CASSDMGATDTQYF.

The rearrangement joins TRBV7-2 to TRBJ1-5; no clear D. CDR1 and CDR2 from the germline V gene are SGHTA and FQGNSA. CDR3 length equals 13 residues. Trimming shortened V by 1 base and J by 3 bases, and 4 bases separated the two germline ends. The CDR3 protein is CASSLGYNQPQHF. CDR3 DNA: TGTGCCAGCAGCTTAGGTTACAATCAGCCCCAGCATTTT.

This chain joins TRBV5-1 and TRBJ2-3; 8 bases are shared with TRBD1. V lost 4 bases to trimming and J lost 5 bases; unmatched junction nucleotides: 9. CDR1 SGHRS and CDR2 YFSETQ come from the germline V gene. The CDR3 is 15 amino acids. The CDR3 bases are TGCGCCAGCAGCGCAGGACAGGGTGGAGGAGATACGCAGTATTTT. Translation: CASSAGQGGGDTQYF.